This T cell receptor (beta chain) was documented in a study of T cells after yellow fever vaccination. Study-wide points: The bulk population could contribute abundant contaminating clonotypes to FACS-sorted repertoires. On re-exposure, the response was weaker but peaked faster, at day 5 versus 15. Few clonotypes appeared in both CD4 and CD8 compartments.

5'RACE template switching generated TCR cDNA, adding a universal primer site and UMIs. TCRdb redid the calling of the 5' RACE reads with MiXCR, one entry per CDR3 protein. Of some 80,000 distinct CDR3 sequences detected, 13% appear once; the ten largest clones hold about 22%. The ends were cut back, 6 bases at V and 6 bases at J, with 11 bases in the middle. The CDR3 loop spans 12 amino acids. The sequenced sample was CD8+ T cells not binding an NS4B(214-222) dextramer, sorted from PBMCs, obtained less than 25 days after the first yellow fever vaccination. This chain connects TRBV12-3 or TRBV12-4 to TRBJ1-1, with D possibly TRBD1 on 5 matching bases. This receptor was taken from a young man who received the YFV17D yellow fever vaccine. The CDR3 bases are TGTGCCAGCAGCTCTCGAGGGGCTGAAGCTTTCTTT. Translated: CASSSRGAEAFF.